This TCR beta chain was captured by sequencing in a study of response to subunit inactivated influenza vaccine. MiXCR was run by TCRdb on the RT-PCR reads, yielding one entry per CDR3 protein. The sample has 530,000 or so distinct CDR3 sequences; about 25% are singletons. This sequence originates from a man in his fifties who received an inactivated influenza vaccine. The material sequenced was CD4+ T cells sorted from PBMCs, taken more than 4 days after vaccination.

CDR3: CASLSMGPYNEQFF. The DNA for the CDR3 is TGTGCCAGTTTGTCGATGGGGCCATACAATGAGCAGTTCTTC. The chain employs TRBV7-2 and TRBJ2-1, with D perhaps matching TRBD1 (5 bases). The CDR3 is 14 amino acids. Trimming shortened V by 9 bases and J by 4 bases, and 16 bases separated the two germline ends. Germline V gene data show CDR1 as SGHTA and CDR2 as FQGNSA.